Each of the 13 T cell receptor beta chains below was sequenced from the same sample in a study of blood T cell repertoires in COVID-19. Some clones are missing from TCRdb's copy, which holds only in-frame ones; the method was immunoSEQ multiplex PCR. The sample holds about 340,000 clones, approximately 86% seen once. The sample consisted of peripheral blood. The source of these receptors is a woman aged 60 to 75 with COVID-19, enrolled during active disease.

The chain employs TRBV7-9 and TRBJ2-7, with D perhaps matching TRBD2 (5 bases). Trimming took 5 bases from V and 2 from J, leaving 13 bases between them. The CDR3 has 14 residues. The germline gives CDR1 SEHNR, CDR2 FQNEAQ (reference sequence). The CDR3 here is CASSPRFGAYEQYF. CDR3 sequence (DNA): TGTGCCAGCAGCCCCCGATTCGGGGCCTACGAGCAGTACTTC.

This clone was seen more than once but under ten times. V and J are TRBV5-5 and TRBJ2-5, with TRBD2 identical over 7 bases. Losses at the gene ends were 4 bases for V and 5 bases for J; bases not matched to a gene: 11. Germline V gene sequence: CDR1 SGHKS, CDR2 YYEKEE (reference sequence). The length of the CDR3 is 15 residues. CDR3 nucleotides: TGTGCCAGCAGCCAGCCCCGGGACGGGGGGGAGACCCAGTACTTC. This codes for CASSQPRDGGETQYF.

The chain employs TRBV27 and TRBJ2-1; a possible D gene is TRBD1 (6 bases). CDR1 is MNHEY and CDR2 is SMNVEV in the germline V gene (reference sequence). Trimming stripped 2 bases from V and 1 base from J, with 9 bases between. The CDR3 totals 15 residues. The CDR3 DNA is TGTGCCAGCAGTTTAATTCAGGGGTCCTACAATGAGCAGTTCTTC. This translates into CASSLIQGSYNEQFF.

This CDR3 reads CASSGGTGYRYEQYF. Here the CDR3 DNA reads TGCGCCAGCAGCGGCGGGACAGGGTACCGCTACGAGCAGTACTTC. The chain couples TRBV5-1 to TRBJ2-7, with TRBD1 identical over 9 bases. Germline CDR1 SGHRS, CDR2 YFSETQ. CDR3 length: 15 amino acids. J gave up 3 bases and V 4 bases, and 8 bases lay outside the gene matches.

The CDR3: CASSPRTGGLGYTF. The CDR3 DNA follows: TGTGCCAGCAGCCCTCGGACAGGCGGGCTTGGCTACACCTTC. The chain recombines TRBV4-2 with TRBJ1-2; 7 bases line up with TRBD1. Germline trimming cut 4 bases from V and 7 bases from J; bases unmatched to any gene: 9. This CDR3 has 14 amino acids. Germline CDR1 reads LGHNA; CDR2 reads YNFKEQ.

The chain combines TRBV19 with TRBJ1-2; no firm D call. V was pared by 3 bases and J by 0 bases, with 5 bases between. The germline V gene encodes CDR1 LNHDA and CDR2 SQIVND (reference sequence). The CDR3 extends over 13 amino acids. The CDR3, as DNA: TGTGCCAGTAGTATCGACACTAACTATGGCTACACCTTC. Amino acids: CASSIDTNYGYTF.

The chain combines TRBV3-1 (or the pseudogene TRBV3-2) with TRBJ1-6; TRBD1 aligns across 7 bases. V lost 4 bases to trimming and J lost 7 bases; unmatched junction nucleotides: 10. Germline lookup yields CDR1 LGHDT and CDR2 YNNKEL (reference sequence). There are 16 residues in the CDR3. CDR3 DNA sequence: TGTGCCAGCAGCCCCCAGGGGGGAATGGGGAATTCACCCCTCCACTTT. It encodes CASSPQGGMGNSPLHF.

The genes are TRBV5-6 and TRBJ2-7; 7 nucleotides agree with TRBD1. With 4 bases clipped from V and 4 bases from J, the junction kept 5 bases outside the gene matches. Germline loops: CDR1 SGHDT, CDR2 YYEEEE. The CDR3 extends over 13 amino acids. CDR3 nucleotide sequence: TGTGCCAGCAGCCCCGACAGGGCGTACGAGCAGTACTTC. Its translation: CASSPDRAYEQYF.

The chain carries TRBV5-1 and TRBJ2-6; a weak D match, TRBD1 (6 bases). Deletions cut 4 bases from V and 1 base from J, with 12 bases between. There are 16 residues in the CDR3. The germline V gene encodes CDR1 SGHRS and CDR2 YFSETQ. The CDR3 loop is CASSGRGGSGANVLTF. CDR3 DNA: TGCGCCAGCAGCGGACGAGGGGGTTCTGGGGCCAACGTCCTGACTTTC.

This clone was picked up a small number of times. V and J are TRBV10-3 and TRBJ1-5, with a possible D match to TRBD1 (5 bases). Germline values: CDR1 ENHRY, CDR2 SYGVKD. The CDR3 covers 14 residues. The germline V and J ends were trimmed by 8 bases and 3 bases, with 14 bases remaining between them. The CDR3 nucleotides read TGTGCCATCTCCCAGGGTTCCCCCAATCAGCCCCAGCATTTT. This translates into CAISQGSPNQPQHF.

The chain employs TRBV12-5 and TRBJ2-1; weak D call: TRBD2 (6 bases). Trimming stripped 2 bases from V and 15 bases from J, with 17 bases between. The germline V gene encodes CDR1 LGHNT and CDR2 FRNRAP. CDR3 length: 13 amino acids. The CDR3 nucleotides are TGTGCTAGTGGTTTGTTATTCGGGACTCCGGGGTTCTTC. Translating gives CASGLLFGTPGFF.

The chain carries TRBV7-9 and TRBJ1-2; 9 bases are a match to TRBD1. Germline trimming cut 1 base from V and 4 bases from J; bases unmatched to any gene: 7. The CDR3 consists of 16 residues. Germline V gives CDR1 SEHNR, CDR2 FQNEAQ (reference sequence). The CDR3 sequence is CASSLVTGGRVYGYTF. The CDR3 coding sequence is TGTGCCAGCAGCTTAGTAACAGGGGGCCGGGTCTATGGCTACACCTTC.

This chain connects TRBV5-1 to TRBJ2-7; D is possibly TRBD1 (6 bases). The CDR3 is 14 amino acids. Per germline, CDR1 SGHRS and CDR2 YFSETQ. The ends were cut back, 2 bases at V and 5 bases at J, with 14 bases in the middle. Written as DNA, the CDR3 is TGCGCCAGCAGCTTATGGGGACAAATTGACGAGCAGTACTTC. Translation gives CASSLWGQIDEQYF.